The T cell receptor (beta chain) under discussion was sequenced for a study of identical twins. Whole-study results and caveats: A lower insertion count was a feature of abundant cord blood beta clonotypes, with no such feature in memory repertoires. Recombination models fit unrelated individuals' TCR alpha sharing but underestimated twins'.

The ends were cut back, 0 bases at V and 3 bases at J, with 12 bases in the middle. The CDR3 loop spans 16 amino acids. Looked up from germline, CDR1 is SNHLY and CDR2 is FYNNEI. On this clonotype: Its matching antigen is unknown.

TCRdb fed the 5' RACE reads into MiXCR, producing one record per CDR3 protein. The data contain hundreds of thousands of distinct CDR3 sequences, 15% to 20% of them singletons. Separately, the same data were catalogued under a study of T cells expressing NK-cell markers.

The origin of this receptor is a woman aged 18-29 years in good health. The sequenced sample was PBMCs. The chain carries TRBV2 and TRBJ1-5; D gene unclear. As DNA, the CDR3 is TGTGCCAGCAGTGAAGCTGGGTCGGGGTTCAATCAGCCCCAGCATTTT. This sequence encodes CASSEAGSGFNQPQHF.